This T cell receptor (beta chain) originates from a study of cytomegalovirus exposure and HLA in healthy donors. General study findings and limits: In an earlier analysis, in roughly 600 donors, most V segments appeared productive either ~90% or ~30% of the time. Investigators reported 164 TCR beta chains as tied to cytomegalovirus.

The CDR3 spans 15 residues. Germline V gene data show CDR1 as SGHDT and CDR2 as YYEEEE. With 3 bases clipped from V and 8 bases from J, the junction kept 10 bases outside the gene matches. As regards this clone: Its antigen is not known.

The primer mix had 60 Vbeta and 13 Jbeta primers. Assay used: immunoSEQ multiplex PCR; TCRdb lists only in-frame clones, some missing. The sample lists tens of thousands of clones; about 74% were seen once. The sequencing sample was made of PBMCs. The sequence was obtained from a man aged 25 to 40 in good health and CMV-seronegative. The chain carries TRBV5-6 and TRBJ2-3; 9 bases are shared with TRBD1. The CDR3 DNA reads as TGTGCCAGCAGCTGGGGGCTCGGGACAGGGTCTACGCAGTATTTT. Amino acids: CASSWGLGTGSTQYF.